These 10 T cell receptor beta chains were sequenced from one sample in a study of beta chain features in type 1 diabetes. Broader study findings: Type 1 diabetes patients showed a moderate but significant shortening of TCRB CDR3s in all four CD4+ subsets.

These receptors' targets are unknown. Of the isolated RNA, all was reverse transcribed, and so the sequenced material was expressed TCRB transcripts. Using immunoSEQ multiplex PCR, the repertoire was profiled, and TCRdb retains in-frame clones only, with some absent. The sample lists some 700,000 clones, around 15% seen once, with less than 0.025% in the top ten. The sample taken for sequencing was naive CD4+ T cells from blood. All receptors come from a man between 18 and 35 years old with type 1 diabetes.

This rearrangement joins TRBV2 to TRBJ2-5; 7 positions match TRBD2. The CDR3 loop spans 15 amino acids. V lost 8 bases to trimming and J lost 2 bases; unmatched junction nucleotides: 11. The germline V gene encodes CDR1 SNHLY and CDR2 FYNNEI. The CDR3 spells CASSFRPGLQETQYF. The CDR3 DNA follows: TGTGCCAGCTCTTTTCGTCCGGGACTACAAGAGACCCAGTACTTC.

V gene TRBV28 combines with J gene TRBJ1-6, with a possible D match to TRBD1 (5 bases). Germline V lookup: CDR1 MDHEN, CDR2 SYDVKM. V was clipped by 2 bases and J by 10 bases, with 9 bases between them. The CDR3 covers 13 residues. CDR3 residues: CASSLRGQSPLHF. CDR3 coding DNA: TGTGCCAGCAGTTTAAGGGGTCAGTCACCCCTCCACTTT.

The V call is TRBV19, the J call TRBJ2-1, with D perhaps TRBD1 or TRBD2 (6 bases each). Trimming shortened V by 3 bases and J by 7 bases, and 16 bases separated the two germline ends. The germline CDR1 and CDR2 sequences are LNHDA and SQIVND (reference sequence). CDR3 length: 15 residues. DNA for the CDR3: TGTGCCAGTAGTATCCAGAACAGGGAGGTAAATGAGCAGTTCTTC. Translated: CASSIQNREVNEQFF.

V and J are TRBV27 and TRBJ2-7; 7 bases map to TRBD1. The CDR3 runs 16 residues. The V gene end was trimmed by 5 bases and the J gene end by 2 bases; junction bases not matched to a gene: 12. Germline V gene lookup returns CDR1 MNHEY and CDR2 SMNVEV (reference sequence). CDR3 bases: TGTGCCAGCAGTGCTAATACCGGGACAGCTACCTACGAGCAGTACTTC. This codes for CASSANTGTATYEQYF.

This clone was recorded a few times. The sample has other DNA sequences that encode this CDR3 too. The genes are TRBV7-2 and TRBJ2-3, with D perhaps matching TRBD1 (5 bases). The CDR3 has 13 residues. V was pared by 1 base and J by 6 bases, with 8 bases between. From germline, CDR1 is SGHTA and CDR2 FQGNSA. Here the CDR3 DNA reads TGTGCCAGCAGCTTAGTAGCAGGGGATACGCAGTATTTT. This sequence encodes CASSLVAGDTQYF.

In regard to this clone: The identical CDR3 is also encoded by other nucleotide sequences in the sample. The chain joins TRBV30 to TRBJ1-1; the D is unclear. The V end was cut by 0 bases, the J end by 6 bases, with 5 bases between. The CDR3 totals 11 residues. Germline CDR1 GTSNPN, CDR2 SVGIG (reference sequence). CDR3 amino acids: CAWSVSAEAFF. The CDR3 DNA sequence: TGTGCCTGGAGTGTCTCCGCTGAAGCTTTCTTT.

The rearrangement links TRBV4-2 to TRBJ2-1; D may be TRBD2 (7 bases). Germline assignment: CDR1 LGHNA and CDR2 YNFKEQ. V was cut by 0 bases and J by 4 bases, with 13 bases left in between. The length of the CDR3 is 16 residues. The CDR3 protein is CASSQDYGGRYNEQFF. The CDR3 nucleotides read TGTGCCAGCAGCCAAGATTACGGGGGGCGGTACAATGAGCAGTTCTTC.

CDR3 region: CASGQQNTEAFF. The CDR3 bases are TGTGCCAGCGGACAGCAGAACACTGAAGCTTTCTTT. V and J are TRBV14 and TRBJ1-1; D possibly corresponds to TRBD1 (6 bases). V lost 8 bases and J lost 1, with 8 bases in between. The CDR3 is 12 residues long. Germline CDR1 SGHDN, CDR2 FVKESK. Together with reference TRBV14 and TRBJ1-1, the CDR3 gives the full variable domain: EAGVTQFPSHSVIEKGQTVTLRCDPISGHDNLYWYRRVMGKEIKFLLHFVKESKQDESGMPNNRFLAERTGGTYSTLKVQPAELEDSGVYFCASGQQNTEAFFGQGTRLTVV.

This clone was seen a handful of times. The CDR3 here is CASSPPTTEAFF. CDR3 in DNA: TGTGCCAGCTCACCACCGACAACTGAAGCTTTCTTT. The chain has TRBV18 and TRBJ1-1; D not certain. In germline, CDR1 is KGHSH, CDR2 LQKENI. V was clipped by 0 bases and J by 5 bases, with 4 bases between them. This CDR3 region has 12 residues.

This rearrangement joins TRBV5-6 to TRBJ1-6; D perhaps matches TRBD1 (6 bases). V was trimmed by 3 bases and J by 8 bases, leaving 15 bases between them. Germline lookup yields CDR1 SGHDT and CDR2 YYEEEE. The CDR3 length is 15 residues. The CDR3 coding sequence is TGTGCCAGCAGCTACCGAGACAGGAACTATTCACCCCTCCACTTT. Translated: CASSYRDRNYSPLHF.